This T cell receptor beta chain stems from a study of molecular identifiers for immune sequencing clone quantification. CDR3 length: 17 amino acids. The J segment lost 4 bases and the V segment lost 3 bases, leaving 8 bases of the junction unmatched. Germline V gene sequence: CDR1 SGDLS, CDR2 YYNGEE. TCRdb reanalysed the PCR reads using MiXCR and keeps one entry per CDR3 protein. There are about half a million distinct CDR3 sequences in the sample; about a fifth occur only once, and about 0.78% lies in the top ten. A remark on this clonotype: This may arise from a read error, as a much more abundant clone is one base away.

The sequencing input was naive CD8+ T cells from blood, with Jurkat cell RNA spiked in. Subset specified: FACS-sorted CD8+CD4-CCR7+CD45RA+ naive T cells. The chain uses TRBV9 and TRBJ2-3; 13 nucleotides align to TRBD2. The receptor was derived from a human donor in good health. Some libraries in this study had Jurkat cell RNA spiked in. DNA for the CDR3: TGTGCCAGCAGCGCATCCCCCGGACTAGCGGGAGCAGATACGCAGTATTTT. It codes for CASSASPGLAGADTQYF. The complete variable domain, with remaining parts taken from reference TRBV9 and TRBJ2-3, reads DSGVTQTPKHLITATGQRVTLRCSPRSGDLSVYWYQQSLDQGLQFLIQYYNGEERAKGNILERFSAQQFPDLHSELNLSSLELGDSALYFCASSASPGLAGADTQYFGPGTRLTVL.